The next 5 T cell receptor beta chains were all read from a single sample in a study of shared clonotypes between healthy human individuals. Measured with immunoSEQ multiplex PCR; TCRdb has only the in-frame clones, and not every one. The sample consists of about 2 million clones, about 95% of them appearing once. Terminally differentiated effector memory CD45RA+ cells were left out of the naive CD8 fraction, which was CD45RO-negative and positively selected for CCR7. Sequences were obtained from naive CD8+ T cells sorted from blood. The receptors stem from a man younger than 35 in good health.

The chain employs TRBV6-5 and TRBJ2-7; TRBD2 aligns across 11 bases. The CDR3 totals 14 residues. CDR1 MNHEY and CDR2 SVGAGI come from the germline V gene. V was pared by 5 bases and J by 7 bases, with 7 bases of the junction left unmatched. CDR3 amino acids: CASSNQGLAVEQYF. As DNA, the CDR3 is TGTGCCAGCAGTAACCAGGGACTAGCGGTAGAGCAGTACTTC.

Notes on this clone: Distinct nucleotide sequences in the sample also encode this CDR3. The chain is built from TRBV27 and TRBJ1-1, with D unresolved. Germline V CDR1 and CDR2: MNHEY, SMNVEV (reference sequence). CDR3 length equals 13 residues. Trimming removed 2 bases at V and 0 bases at J, with 4 bases between. DNA of the CDR3: TGTGCCAGCAGTTTAGGTCTGAACACTGAAGCTTTCTTT. Residues: CASSLGLNTEAFF.

The DNA of the CDR3 is TGTGCCAGCAGTTTATTTCGGCGGGGCACCTACGAGCAGTACTTC. Its translation is CASSLFRRGTYEQYF. The J gene is TRBJ2-7, the V gene TRBV28, with a possible D match to TRBD2 (6 bases). The CDR3 is 15 amino acids. V shed 1 base and J shed 2 bases, with 12 bases lying between them. Germline CDR1 and CDR2: MDHEN and SYDVKM.

V usage is TRBV4-2 and J usage is TRBJ1-6; D unresolved. Germline-derived CDR1 and CDR2 are LGHNA and YNFKEQ. V dropped 3 bases and J dropped 5 bases, with 11 bases sitting between them. The CDR3 runs 15 residues. The CDR3 sequence is CASSQATVDNSPLHF. CDR3 bases: TGTGCCAGCAGCCAGGCGACGGTAGATAATTCACCCCTCCACTTT.

The chain combines TRBV9 with TRBJ1-2, with 10 bases that match TRBD1. Germline V gene sequence: CDR1 SGDLS, CDR2 YYNGEE. The CDR3 is 15 amino acids. V gave up 3 bases and J gave up 6 bases; unmatched junction bases: 8. The chain's CDR3 is CASSAEGTGEDGYTF. The CDR3 bases are TGTGCCAGCAGCGCAGAAGGGACAGGGGAGGATGGCTACACCTTC.